Each of the 2 T cell receptor beta chains below was sequenced from the same sample in a study of T cells after yellow fever vaccination. TCRdb redid the calling of the 5' RACE reads with MiXCR, one entry per CDR3 protein. The sample records over 250,000 distinct CDR3 sequences, around 4.9% being singletons. This specimen consisted of CD4+ T cells sorted from PBMCs, obtained on the day of the yellow fever booster vaccination. These receptors all stem from a man aged 18 to 29 who received the YFV17D yellow fever vaccine.

This clonotype has a count of ten or more. This chain joins TRBV20-1 and TRBJ1-4; TRBD1 might be the D (6 bases). The CDR3 consists of 14 residues. Germline-derived CDR1 and CDR2 are DFQATT and SNEGSKA (reference sequence). V gave up 4 bases and J gave up 5 bases, with 14 bases separating them. CDR3 sequence (DNA): TGCAGTGCTATGGAGGGGGTTCTGAATGAAAAACTGTTTTTT. Its protein is CSAMEGVLNEKLFF.

This clonotype turned up a few times. The rearrangement joins TRBV2 to TRBJ2-6; 8 nucleotides match TRBD1. J gave up 2 bases and V 8 bases, and 11 bases lay outside the gene matches. The CDR3 is made up of 17 amino acids. CDR1 and CDR2 (germline): SNHLY, FYNNEI. The CDR3 region is CASPSSGQGPGANVLTF. The DNA of the CDR3 is TGTGCCAGCCCTTCTTCAGGACAGGGCCCTGGGGCCAACGTCCTGACTTTC. The variable domain in full, completed from reference TRBV2 and TRBJ2-6, reads EPEVTQTPSHQVTQMGQEVILRCVPISNHLYFYWYRQILGQKVEFLVSFYNNEISEKSEIFDDQFSVERPDGSNFTLKIRSTKLEDSAMYFCASPSSGQGPGANVLTFGAGSRLTVL.